A single sample is the source of the 30 T cell receptor beta chains below, sequenced in a study of T cell responses to AZD1222 COVID-19 vaccine. The assay was immunoSEQ multiplex PCR, and TCRdb's table has in-frame clones only and misses some. Of around 150,000 clones detected, approximately 90% appear once; the ten largest clones hold roughly 1.2%. This sample comprised peripheral blood, obtained 28 days after the second AZD1222 dose. The source of these receptors is an adult who received the AZD1222 COVID-19 vaccine.

The chain couples TRBV6-5 to TRBJ1-2; no reliable D call. Germline CDR1 MNHEY, CDR2 SVGAGI. V dropped 5 bases and J dropped 8 bases, with 18 bases sitting between them. The CDR3 has 14 amino acids. CDR3 DNA sequence: TGTGCCAGCAGTCCGACGGCGACTAGAGGCGGCTACACCTTC. The encoded protein is CASSPTATRGGYTF.

V usage is TRBV18 and J usage is TRBJ2-7; tentative D call: TRBD2 (6 bases). The CDR3 length is 16 residues. The germline gives CDR1 KGHSH, CDR2 LQKENI. The ends were cut back, 3 bases at V and 6 bases at J, with 21 bases in the middle. The CDR3 loop is CASSPDVSGVGGEQYF. The CDR3 region has the DNA TGTGCCAGCTCACCGGATGTTTCGGGGGTCGGAGGCGAGCAGTACTTC. The full variable domain, with the rest looked up from reference TRBV18 and TRBJ2-7, is NAGVMQNPRHLVRRRGQEARLRCSPMKGHSHVYWYRQLPEEGLKFMVYLQKENIIDESGMPKERFSAEFPKEGPSILRIQQVVRGDSAAYFCASSPDVSGVGGEQYFGPGTRLTVT.

The rearrangement uses TRBV29-1 and TRBJ1-1, with 7 bases identical to TRBD1. This CDR3 has 16 amino acids. CDR1 is SQVTM, CDR2 ANQGSEA, per germline. With 4 bases clipped from V and 5 bases from J, the junction kept 16 bases outside the gene matches. Here the CDR3 reads CSVASPQGDAGTEAFF. The CDR3 coding sequence is TGCAGCGTTGCCTCTCCTCAGGGGGATGCTGGGACTGAAGCTTTCTTT.

V gene TRBV12-3 or TRBV12-4 combines with J gene TRBJ2-1; 8 nucleotides match TRBD2. The CDR3 length is 11 residues. The V and J ends lost 7 bases and 10 bases, in that order; junction bases with no gene match: 3. CDR3 bases: TGTGCCAGCACCCGGGGGGGAGAGCAGTTCTTC. This sequence encodes CASTRGGEQFF.

In DNA, the CDR3 is TGTGCCAGCAGCCACAGGCGGGAGGCCCAAGAGACCCAGTACTTC. Translating it yields CASSHRREAQETQYF. The V call is TRBV14, the J call TRBJ2-5; TRBD2 matches at 8 bases. V was pared by 3 bases and J by 1 base, with 4 bases of the junction left unmatched. This CDR3 is built from 15 residues. Germline lookup yields CDR1 SGHDN and CDR2 FVKESK.

This rearrangement joins TRBV2 to TRBJ1-2; TRBD1 is a possible D gene (6 bases). The germline V gene encodes CDR1 SNHLY and CDR2 FYNNEI. The CDR3 is 16 residues long. Between the trimmed V and J ends, which lost 2 bases and 5 bases, there was a span of 18 bases. CDR3 coding DNA: TGTGCCAGCAGTGAAACACAGGGCTCCACTCGTTATGGCTACACCTTC. Protein product: CASSETQGSTRYGYTF.

The V and J genes are TRBV5-1 and TRBJ2-2; 9 positions agree with TRBD1. The CDR3 is made up of 16 amino acids. Per germline, CDR1 SGHRS and CDR2 YFSETQ. The V gene end was trimmed by 1 base and the J gene end by 2 bases; junction bases not matched to a gene: 3. CDR3 nucleotides: TGCGCCAGCAGCTTGAAGGGACAGGGCAACACCGGGGAGCTGTTTTTT. Protein sequence: CASSLKGQGNTGELFF. The whole variable domain, filled in from reference TRBV5-1 and TRBJ2-2, reads KAGVTQTPRYLIKTRGQQVTLSCSPISGHRSVSWYQQTPGQGLQFLFEYFSETQRNKGNFPGRFSGRQFSNSRSEMNVSTLELGDSALYLCASSLKGQGNTGELFFGEGSRLTVL.

The chain carries TRBV19 and TRBJ1-1; D not certain. V was clipped by 4 bases and J by 3 bases, with 12 bases between them. The CDR3 is made up of 14 amino acids. CDR1 and CDR2 from the germline V gene are LNHDA and SQIVND (reference sequence). CDR3 DNA: TGTGCCAGTAGTAATGGACGGACGGACACTGAAGCTTTCTTT. Amino acids: CASSNGRTDTEAFF.

V gene TRBV7-8 combines with J gene TRBJ2-7; tentative D call: TRBD2 (6 bases). The germline gives CDR1 SGHVS, CDR2 FQNEAQ. The CDR3 has 14 residues. Deletions cut 4 bases from V and 2 bases from J, with 12 bases between. Here the CDR3 DNA reads TGTGCCAGCAGCTCGACTAGTAGCGCCTACGAGCAGTACTTC. Translated: CASSSTSSAYEQYF.

This sequence joins TRBV7-3 and TRBJ1-5; D is unclear. In germline, CDR1 is SGHTA, CDR2 FQGTGA. The CDR3 length is 13 residues. V shed 0 bases and J shed 7 bases, with 7 bases lying between them. The CDR3 sequence: CASSLTASQPQHF. In nucleotides, the CDR3 is TGTGCCAGCAGCTTAACGGCCAGCCAGCCCCAGCATTTT.

V is TRBV7-3 and J is TRBJ2-3; D is unclear. The germline V gene encodes CDR1 SGHTA and CDR2 FQGTGA. V shed 5 bases and J shed 2 bases, with 11 bases lying between them. This CDR3 has 14 residues. The CDR3 DNA reads TGTGCCAGCAGCGCCTCGGGCCACACAGATACGCAGTATTTT. Translating gives CASSASGHTDTQYF.

This clone was seen only once. The CDR3 sequence: CASSLYLPTGLNTEAFF. CDR3 DNA: TGTGCCAGCAGCTTATACCTTCCGACAGGTTTGAACACTGAAGCTTTCTTT. V and J are TRBV7-8 and TRBJ1-1, with a tentative D call TRBD1 (6 bases). The germline CDR1 and CDR2 sequences are SGHVS and FQNEAQ. V gave up 2 bases and J gave up 0 bases, with 16 bases separating them. The CDR3 is made up of 17 amino acids.

The chain joins TRBV9 to TRBJ1-2, with a possible D match to TRBD1 (6 bases). Trimming pared 0 bases from V and 8 bases from J, leaving 20 bases between. The CDR3 is 16 amino acids. Germline V lookup: CDR1 SGDLS, CDR2 YYNGEE. The CDR3 sequence: CASSVGDRRAEVGYTF. CDR3 nucleotides: TGTGCCAGCAGCGTAGGCGACAGGAGGGCCGAGGTGGGCTACACCTTC.

The chain recombines TRBV12-3 or TRBV12-4 with TRBJ1-4, with D perhaps TRBD1 (6 bases). With 5 bases removed from V and 11 bases from J, the gap between germline ends came to 15 bases. CDR3 size: 13 residues. Written as DNA, the CDR3 is TGTGCCAGCAGTAACGGGGACATGTCGAAACTGTTTTTT. Its translation is CASSNGDMSKLFF.

The J gene is TRBJ2-1, the V gene TRBV2; D ambiguous. V lost 3 bases and J 6 bases, leaving 12 bases between the germline ends. Germline CDR1 reads SNHLY; CDR2 reads FYNNEI. The CDR3 consists of 14 residues. CDR3 region: CASSDFNLGNEQFF. CDR3 in DNA: TGTGCCAGCAGTGATTTCAATCTGGGCAATGAGCAGTTCTTC. Full variable domain (missing parts from reference TRBV2 and TRBJ2-1): EPEVTQTPSHQVTQMGQEVILRCVPISNHLYFYWYRQILGQKVEFLVSFYNNEISEKSEIFDDQFSVERPDGSNFTLKIRSTKLEDSAMYFCASSDFNLGNEQFFGPGTRLTVL.

The rearrangement joins TRBV16 to TRBJ1-1; 7 bases are a match to TRBD1. This CDR3 is 15 amino acids long. The germline CDR1 and CDR2 sequences are KGHSY and FQNENV. V dropped 1 base and J dropped 0; count of bases not matched to a gene: 2. This CDR3 reads CASSQWDRLNTEAFF. The CDR3 DNA follows: TGTGCCAGCAGCCAATGGGACAGATTGAACACTGAAGCTTTCTTT.

The chain uses TRBV4-2 and TRBJ1-6; D is unclear. V was trimmed by 4 bases and J by 0 bases, leaving 19 bases between them. The CDR3 is 19 amino acids. Germline V gene sequence: CDR1 LGHNA, CDR2 YNFKEQ. The CDR3 bases are TGTGCCAGCAGCCGACCCCCAAGGGATCTAAGCTCCTATAATTCACCCCTCCACTTT. This codes for CASSRPPRDLSSYNSPLHF.

V and J are TRBV29-1 and TRBJ2-3; D may match TRBD1 or TRBD2 (5 bases each). Germline V lookup: CDR1 SQVTM, CDR2 ANQGSEA. The CDR3 has 13 amino acids. V gave up 4 bases and J gave up 2 bases, with 10 bases separating them. The CDR3: CSVAGRNTDTQYF. The CDR3 DNA is TGCAGCGTTGCGGGACGGAACACAGATACGCAGTATTTT.

The rearrangement links TRBV6-5 to TRBJ1-1, with 7 bases fitting TRBD1. The CDR3 spans 14 residues. Germline V lookup: CDR1 MNHEY, CDR2 SVGAGI. The V and J ends lost 7 bases and 1 base, in that order; junction bases with no gene match: 6. The CDR3 protein is CASNVGQANTEAFF. The CDR3 DNA is TGTGCCAGCAACGTAGGACAGGCGAACACTGAAGCTTTCTTT.

This clone was seen a single time. The gene calls are TRBV18 and TRBJ1-5, with 9 nucleotides matching TRBD1. V lost 0 bases, J lost 0 bases, and 3 bases stayed unmatched. Germline V gene sequence: CDR1 KGHSH, CDR2 LQKENI. The CDR3 totals 17 residues. The CDR3 DNA reads TGTGCCAGCTCACCACCGGGACAGGGTGCTAGCAATCAGCCCCAGCATTTT. Its translation is CASSPPGQGASNQPQHF. Combining the CDR3 with reference TRBV18 and TRBJ1-5 gives the whole variable domain NAGVMQNPRHLVRRRGQEARLRCSPMKGHSHVYWYRQLPEEGLKFMVYLQKENIIDESGMPKERFSAEFPKEGPSILRIQQVVRGDSAAYFCASSPPGQGASNQPQHFGDGTRLSIL.

This rearrangement joins TRBV7-9 to TRBJ2-1, with TRBD2 as a possible D gene (5 bases). V shed 5 bases and J shed 1 base, with 18 bases lying between them. Looked up from germline, CDR1 is SEHNR and CDR2 is FQNEAQ (reference sequence). CDR3 length equals 17 residues. The CDR3 nucleotides are TGTGCCAGCAGCCCCGGCGTCGCGGGCGGATCCTACAATGAGCAGTTCTTC. It encodes CASSPGVAGGSYNEQFF. The full variable domain, with the rest looked up from reference TRBV7-9 and TRBJ2-1, is DTGVSQNPRHKITKRGQNVTFRCDPISEHNRLYWYRQTLGQGPEFLTYFQNEAQLEKSRLLSDRFSAERPKGSFSTLEIQRTEQGDSAMYLCASSPGVAGGSYNEQFFGPGTRLTVL.

The chain uses TRBV7-3 and TRBJ2-7, with TRBD2 matching 13 bases. Germline V lookup: CDR1 SGHTA, CDR2 FQGTGA. J was trimmed by 3 bases and V by 4 bases; bases with no gene match: 3. This CDR3 spans 15 amino acids. The CDR3 sequence is CASSSGLAGYYEQYF. In DNA form, the CDR3 reads TGTGCCAGCAGCTCGGGACTAGCGGGATACTACGAGCAGTACTTC. The full variable domain, rest sourced from reference TRBV7-3 and TRBJ2-7, is GAGVSQTPSNKVTEKGKYVELRCDPISGHTALYWYRQSLGQGPEFLIYFQGTGAADDSGLPNDRFFAVRPEGSVSTLKIQRTERGDSAVYLCASSSGLAGYYEQYFGPGTRLTVT.

The chain joins TRBV14 to TRBJ2-7; possibly TRBD1 for D (6 bases). V was pared by 0 bases and J by 6 bases, with 9 bases between. CDR3 length: 13 residues. Germline V lookup: CDR1 SGHDN, CDR2 FVKESK. The CDR3, as DNA: TGTGCCAGCAGCCAAGAATACAGGGCCGAGCAGTACTTC. This translates into CASSQEYRAEQYF. Variable domain in full (rest from reference TRBV14 and TRBJ2-7): EAGVTQFPSHSVIEKGQTVTLRCDPISGHDNLYWYRRVMGKEIKFLLHFVKESKQDESGMPNNRFLAERTGGTYSTLKVQPAELEDSGVYFCASSQEYRAEQYFGPGTRLTVT.

The gene calls are TRBV27 and TRBJ1-2, with a tentative D call TRBD1 (5 bases). V shed 2 bases and J shed 10 bases, with 17 bases lying between them. The CDR3 extends over 14 amino acids. Germline values: CDR1 MNHEY, CDR2 SMNVEV (reference sequence). The CDR3 nucleotides read TGTGCCAGCAGTTTACAGGGAGGTCGCTTTGACTACACCTTC. Protein product: CASSLQGGRFDYTF.

V usage is TRBV7-3 and J usage is TRBJ2-1; 10 bases line up with TRBD2. This CDR3 is built from 17 residues. Unmatched junction bases numbered 12, after V lost 3 bases and J lost 7 bases. CDR1 and CDR2 (germline): SGHTA, FQGTGA. For the CDR3, the DNA is TGTGCCAGCAGCTTGGGGCTCGGAGCGGGAGGGCGGAATGAGCAGTTCTTC. Protein sequence: CASSLGLGAGGRNEQFF.

The chain has TRBV5-5 and TRBJ2-1; no reliable D call. V was pared by 0 bases and J by 0 bases, with 4 bases between. CDR1 is SGHKS, CDR2 YYEKEE, per germline (reference sequence). There are 14 residues in the CDR3. CDR3 sequence reads: CASSLVSSYNEQFF. CDR3 nucleotide sequence: TGTGCCAGCAGCTTGGTGAGCTCCTACAATGAGCAGTTCTTC.

This rearrangement joins TRBV27 to TRBJ1-4; 10 nucleotides agree with TRBD1. V dropped 5 bases and J dropped 6; count of bases not matched to a gene: 12. Germline loops: CDR1 MNHEY, CDR2 SMNVEV (reference sequence). The CDR3 has 17 amino acids. The CDR3 bases are TGTGCCAGCAGTCCCCCCCGTGGGACAGGGGACGATGAAAAACTGTTTTTT. Residues: CASSPPRGTGDDEKLFF.

J is TRBJ1-5 and V is TRBV27, with D perhaps TRBD1 (5 bases). This CDR3 spans 14 amino acids. CDR1 is MNHEY and CDR2 is SMNVEV in the germline V gene (reference sequence). Trimming cost V 2 bases and J 7 bases, with 12 bases left between them. The CDR3 nucleotides read TGTGCCAGCAGTTTAATAGGGGTGGGGCAGCCCCAGCATTTT. As protein: CASSLIGVGQPQHF.

The chain joins TRBV24-1 to TRBJ2-7, with a weak D call TRBD1 (6 bases). The germline gives CDR1 KGHDR, CDR2 SFDVKD. This CDR3 is built from 14 residues. Trimming pared 7 bases from V and 7 bases from J, leaving 19 bases between. Written as DNA, the CDR3 is TGTGCCACCAGCCCCGGGACAAACATCGGGGAGCAGTACTTC. Protein product: CATSPGTNIGEQYF.

V gene TRBV2 combines with J gene TRBJ2-7; a weak D match, TRBD2 (6 bases). Trimming pared 6 bases from V and 2 bases from J, leaving 11 bases between. Looked up from germline, CDR1 is SNHLY and CDR2 is FYNNEI. This CDR3 has 13 residues. DNA for the CDR3: TGTGCCAGCAGGGGGAGGCTACCCTACGAGCAGTACTTC. Its translation is CASRGRLPYEQYF.